This T cell receptor beta chain derives from a study of CD8 T cells in ankylosing spondylitis. Notes on the study in general: What appeared characteristic of ankylosing spondylitis blood was a TCR beta motif of fewer than ten highly homologous variants. Disease-associated clones were reportedly significantly overrepresented in matched ankylosing spondylitis synovial fluid. With a CD8+ phenotype, disease-linked clones were relatively rare in peripheral blood.

J was trimmed by 8 bases and V by 3 bases; bases with no gene match: 6. This CDR3 has 14 amino acids. The authors made TCR beta libraries by quantitative 5'-RACE with molecular barcodes. MiXCR, applied by TCRdb to the 5' RACE reads, yields one record per CDR3 protein. The table lists 100,000 to 150,000 distinct CDR3 sequences, roughly 17% of them singletons. On this clonotype itself: The antigen is not known.

This clonotype was obtained from a male donor with ankylosing spondylitis. V and J are TRBV12-3 or TRBV12-4 and TRBJ2-1, with 8 bases fitting TRBD2. Sequencing was done on a sample of blood, either unsorted or a sorted T cell fraction (not recorded which). The CDR3 here is CASSFPAGVDEQFF. The DNA of the CDR3 is TGTGCCAGCAGTTTCCCAGCGGGGGTTGATGAGCAGTTCTTC.